This TCR beta chain appears in the sequencing data of a study of cytomegalovirus exposure and HLA in healthy donors. Points from the study as a whole: Some highly shared sequence variants likely arose as a pipeline artifact.

This clone appeared once. Its antigen is as yet unknown. V was cut by 2 bases and J by 3 bases, with 14 bases left in between. From germline, CDR1 is MNHEY and CDR2 SVGAGI. The CDR3 contains 15 residues. The primer mix had 60 Vbeta and 13 Jbeta primers. TCRdb keeps only in-frame clones here, not all; method: immunoSEQ multiplex PCR. The table shows around 170,000 clones, with 80% to 85% occurring only once. This TCR derives from a boy aged 2 to 9 in good health and CMV-seronegative. The rearrangement links TRBV6-5 to TRBJ2-7; possible D gene TRBD2, 5 bases. Sequencing used PBMCs. The CDR3 bases are TGTGCCAGCAGTTACGCGCCGGAAGGGAGCTACGAGCAGTACTTC. Its protein is CASSYAPEGSYEQYF.